Listed below are T cell receptor beta chains from one sample, sequenced in a study of cytomegalovirus exposure and HLA in healthy donors. Only in-frame clones appear in the TCRdb table, and some are missing; sequencing was by immunoSEQ multiplex PCR. The sample holds roughly 150,000 clones; nearly 70% are singletons and the top ten take roughly 10%. The sequenced material came from PBMCs. The receptor set was obtained from a man under 40 in good health and CMV-seropositive. Each CDR3 is given with its conserved first and last residue. The D gene is left open where the match is weak. The size field is filled for only some rows; it gives once, few, many or a size class.

v_call	clone_size	j_call	d_call	cdr3_aa	cdr3_nt
TRBV6-5	.	TRBJ1-2	TRBD1	CASSTGQHYGYTF	TGTGCCAGCAGTACGGGACAGCACTATGGCTACACCTTC
TRBV7-2	.	TRBJ2-6	TRBD1	CASSTRDRVPGANVLTF	TGTGCCAGCAGCACCCGGGACAGGGTCCCTGGGGCCAACGTCCTGACTTTC
TRBV9	.	TRBJ2-1	.	CASSVATSNEQFF	TGTGCCAGCAGCGTAGCTACGAGTAATGAGCAGTTCTTC
TRBV28	.	TRBJ2-7	TRBD1	CASSLDRTGFRDEQYF	TGTGCCAGCAGTTTAGACCGGACAGGGTTCAGGGACGAGCAGTACTTC
TRBV11-2	.	TRBJ2-5	.	CASSLVSQETQYF	TGTGCCAGCAGCTTAGTATCTCAGGAGACCCAGTACTTC
TRBV7-9	.	TRBJ1-1	.	CASSKEAGEGAFF	TGTGCCAGCAGCAAAGAGGCAGGGGAGGGAGCTTTCTTT
TRBV19	.	TRBJ1-5	.	CASKGQGSNQPQHF	TGTGCCAGTAAGGGGCAGGGGTCCAATCAGCCCCAGCATTTT
TRBV6-6	many	TRBJ1-1	.	CASSYRTEAFF	TGTGCCAGCAGTTATAGAACTGAAGCTTTCTTT
TRBV11-2	few	TRBJ1-1	.	CASSLLTTEAFF	TGTGCCAGCAGCTTATTAACAACTGAAGCTTTCTTT
TRBV7-9	.	TRBJ2-2	TRBD2	CASSQRGGRAHTNTGELFF	TGTGCCAGCAGCCAAAGGGGCGGGAGGGCCCATACGAACACCGGGGAGCTGTTTTTT
TRBV9	.	TRBJ2-1	TRBD1	CASSPRDSFLRNEQFF	TGTGCCAGCAGCCCCCGGGACAGCTTTTTAAGGAATGAGCAGTTCTTC
TRBV27	.	TRBJ2-2	.	CASSLRGTNTGELFF	TGTGCCAGCAGTTTGCGAGGGACGAACACCGGGGAGCTGTTTTTT
TRBV11-2	few	TRBJ2-7	.	CASSSLQAMGQYF	TGTGCCAGCAGCTCGCTTCAGGCGATGGGGCAGTACTTC
TRBV10-1	few	TRBJ2-7	TRBD1	CASRTGQGDSYEQYF	TGCGCCAGCAGGACGGGACAGGGGGATTCCTACGAGCAGTACTTC
TRBV11-2	few	TRBJ2-5	TRBD1	CASSLKRGLDGQETQYF	TGTGCCAGCAGCTTAAAAAGGGGGCTCGATGGGCAAGAGACCCAGTACTTC
TRBV6-1	.	TRBJ2-1	.	CASSEYPGVGNEQFF	TGTGCCAGCAGTGAATACCCGGGGGTCGGTAATGAGCAGTTCTTC
TRBV2	few	TRBJ2-7	.	CASTAQGKSNYEQYF	TGTGCCAGCACCGCGCAGGGAAAGTCAAACTACGAGCAGTACTTC
TRBV7-2	.	TRBJ1-1	.	CASSPSGPPREAFF	TGTGCCAGCAGCCCGAGCGGCCCCCCGCGGGAAGCTTTCTTT
TRBV29-1	.	TRBJ1-1	.	CSVAHDMNTEAFF	TGCAGCGTTGCCCACGACATGAACACTGAAGCTTTCTTT
TRBV27	few	TRBJ1-5	.	CASRGGSNQPQHF	TGTGCCAGCAGAGGCGGTTCGAATCAGCCCCAGCATTTT
TRBV5-8	few	TRBJ1-5	.	CASSLGLYSNQPQHF	TGTGCCAGCAGCTTGGGACTATATAGCAATCAGCCCCAGCATTTT
TRBV4-2	few	TRBJ2-2	.	CASSQEIAENTGELFF	TGTGCCAGCAGCCAAGAGATAGCGGAAAACACCGGGGAGCTGTTTTTT
TRBV19	once	TRBJ1-1	.	CASSISFQGSAFF	TGTGCCAGTAGTATTTCTTTCCAGGGGTCAGCTTTCTTT
TRBV13	.	TRBJ2-1	TRBD2	CASSSTSGRGNEQFF	TGTGCCAGCAGCTCGACTAGCGGGAGGGGTAATGAGCAGTTCTTC
TRBV5-1	.	TRBJ2-5	TRBD2	CASSQPGLAETQYF	TGCGCCAGCAGCCAACCGGGACTAGCGGAGACCCAGTACTTC
TRBV6-5	few	TRBJ1-3	.	CASIPGDLHTIYF	TGTGCCAGCATACCAGGGGATTTGCACACCATATATTTT
TRBV5-6	.	TRBJ1-2	TRBD1	CASSLEQGFYGYTF	TGTGCCAGCAGCTTGGAACAGGGGTTCTATGGCTACACCTTC
TRBV19	.	TRBJ2-7	TRBD2	CASRGGSPSYEQYF	TGTGCCAGTAGGGGCGGGAGTCCTTCCTACGAGCAGTACTTC
TRBV27	.	TRBJ2-7	.	CASSLALNNPYEQYF	TGTGCCAGCAGTTTAGCCTTAAACAACCCCTACGAGCAGTACTTC
TRBV5-4	once	TRBJ2-1	.	CASSLEDSDNEQFF	TGTGCCAGCAGCTTGGAGGACAGTGACAATGAGCAGTTCTTC
TRBV19	once	TRBJ1-1	.	CASERQENTEAFF	TGTGCCAGTGAGAGACAGGAGAACACTGAAGCTTTCTTT
TRBV2	once	TRBJ1-1	.	CASRELSTEAFF	TGTGCCAGCAGGGAGTTATCCACTGAAGCTTTCTTT
TRBV5-6	.	TRBJ1-5	.	CASSSRGFQPQHF	TGTGCCAGCAGCTCCAGGGGATTTCAGCCCCAGCATTTT
TRBV9	.	TRBJ2-1	TRBD2	CASSVALGLAINEQFF	TGTGCCAGCAGCGTTGCCCTGGGACTAGCTATCAATGAGCAGTTCTTC
TRBV29-1	.	TRBJ1-1	.	CSVVPGTEAFF	TGCAGCGTTGTTCCGGGCACTGAAGCTTTCTTT
TRBV5-6	.	TRBJ2-2	TRBD1	CASSLVGQGAGELFF	TGTGCCAGCAGCTTGGTGGGACAGGGGGCTGGGGAGCTGTTTTTT